Below, 28 T cell receptor beta chains from the same sample are listed, as sequenced in a study of blood T cell repertoires in COVID-19. Generated by immunoSEQ multiplex PCR, the TCRdb table keeps only in-frame clones and is missing some. The sample yields 90,000 to 110,000 clones, just under 90% seen once. The sequenced sample consisted of peripheral blood. These receptors all come from a human donor in a cohort sampled during active COVID-19.

This chain joins TRBV7-9 and TRBJ1-5; D is unclear. Trimming pared 4 bases from V and 2 bases from J, leaving 12 bases between. This CDR3 region has 15 residues. Germline V gene lookup returns CDR1 SEHNR and CDR2 FQNEAQ (reference sequence). The CDR3 reads CASSSEGLGNQPQHF. As DNA, the CDR3 is TGTGCCAGCAGCTCCGAGGGCCTCGGCAATCAGCCCCAGCATTTT. The full variable domain, rest sourced from reference TRBV7-9 and TRBJ1-5, is DTGVSQNPRHKITKRGQNVTFRCDPISEHNRLYWYRQTLGQGPEFLTYFQNEAQLEKSRLLSDRFSAERPKGSFSTLEIQRTEQGDSAMYLCASSSEGLGNQPQHFGDGTRLSIL.

This clone was found once. The chain couples TRBV6-4 to TRBJ2-2; D is unresolved. Deletions cut 5 bases from V and 0 bases from J, with 7 bases between. This CDR3 is built from 14 residues. The V gene's germline CDR1 is MRHNA and CDR2 SNTAGT. In DNA form, the CDR3 reads TGTGCCAGCAGTCCGTCAGCGAACACCGGGGAGCTGTTTTTT. Translated: CASSPSANTGELFF.

The DNA of the CDR3 is TGTGCCAGCAAGATCGGGGACAGGGACAACTATGGCTACACCTTC. This sequence encodes CASKIGDRDNYGYTF. J is TRBJ1-2 and V is TRBV27; 9 bases line up with TRBD1. The length of the CDR3 is 15 residues. Germline V CDR1 and CDR2: MNHEY, SMNVEV (reference sequence). J was trimmed by 2 bases and V by 7 bases; bases with no gene match: 8.

The chain couples TRBV2 to TRBJ2-7; 8 nucleotides align to TRBD1. Trimming at V came to 4 bases and at J to 4 bases, leaving 3 bases not matched to a gene. Germline V lookup: CDR1 SNHLY, CDR2 FYNNEI. The CDR3 runs to 13 residues. CDR3: CASSGTGRYEQYF. DNA of the CDR3: TGTGCCAGCAGTGGGACAGGGCGGTACGAGCAGTACTTC.

This chain links TRBV2 with TRBJ1-1; no definite D call. The V end lost 10 bases, the J end lost 8 bases, and 8 bases lay between the germline ends. The CDR3 runs to 9 residues. CDR1 SNHLY and CDR2 FYNNEI come from the germline V gene. CDR3 region: CATPGEAFF. For the CDR3, the DNA is TGTGCCACCCCGGGAGAAGCTTTCTTT.

The chain links TRBV5-4 to TRBJ1-3; 7 bases map to TRBD1. From germline, CDR1 is SGHNT and CDR2 YYREEE (reference sequence). The CDR3 runs 15 residues. Trimming at V came to 4 bases and at J to 2 bases, leaving 6 bases not matched to a gene. CDR3 sequence (DNA): TGTGCCAGCAGCGCTGACAGGGTAACTGGAAACACCATATATTTT. It translates to CASSADRVTGNTIYF.

This clone has just one count. The V gene is TRBV9, the J gene TRBJ2-2; the match to TRBD2 covers 15 bases. This CDR3 is 19 amino acids long. Germline loops: CDR1 SGDLS, CDR2 YYNGEE. Unmatched junction bases numbered 3, after V lost 0 bases and J lost 0 bases. Here the CDR3 reads CASSVVGTSGRTNTGELFF. In DNA, the CDR3 is TGTGCCAGCAGCGTAGTGGGGACTAGCGGGAGGACGAACACCGGGGAGCTGTTTTTT.

The chain employs TRBV7-2 and TRBJ2-5; 8 positions agree with TRBD2. The J segment lost 4 bases and the V segment lost 1 base, leaving 8 bases of the junction unmatched. CDR1 is SGHTA, CDR2 FQGNSA, per germline. This CDR3 region has 16 residues. The chain's CDR3 is CASSLGAGVGLETQYF. DNA of the CDR3: TGTGCCAGCAGCTTAGGAGCGGGAGTGGGGTTAGAGACCCAGTACTTC.

V and J are TRBV27 and TRBJ2-6; 7 bases agree with TRBD1. This CDR3 comprises 17 residues. Germline V gives CDR1 MNHEY, CDR2 SMNVEV (reference sequence). The V gene end was trimmed by 4 bases and the J gene end by 1 base; junction bases not matched to a gene: 7. This CDR3 is CASSYNRGSSGANVLTF. The DNA of the CDR3 is TGTGCCAGCAGTTACAACAGGGGCTCATCTGGGGCCAACGTCCTGACTTTC.

The chain combines TRBV5-4 with TRBJ2-7; the D gene is possibly TRBD2 (6 bases). The CDR3 covers 13 residues. Germline V gene data show CDR1 as SGHNT and CDR2 as YYREEE (reference sequence). V was pared by 4 bases and J by 0 bases, with 8 bases between. Written as DNA, the CDR3 is TGTGCCAGCAGCGGGCGGGACTCCTACGAGCAGTACTTC. Translation gives CASSGRDSYEQYF.

The J gene is TRBJ2-7, the V gene TRBV5-4; 8 bases align to TRBD1. CDR1 and CDR2 from the germline V gene are SGHNT and YYREEE (reference sequence). J lost 6 bases, V lost 1 base, and 6 bases had no gene match. The CDR3 length is 14 residues. The CDR3 coding sequence is TGTGCCAGCAGCTTGCCTGGACAGGGCCGCGAGCAGTACTTC. Amino acid sequence: CASSLPGQGREQYF.

This sequence joins TRBV18 and TRBJ2-7; TRBD2 matches 12 bases. V shed 3 bases, J shed 2 bases, and the junction held 2 bases outside the gene matches. CDR1 and CDR2 from the germline V gene are KGHSH and LQKENI. There are 15 residues in the CDR3. The CDR3 coding sequence is TGTGCCAGCTCACCCTCTAGCGGGAGGGCCTACGAGCAGTACTTC. This codes for CASSPSSGRAYEQYF.

This chain links TRBV7-9 with TRBJ2-7, with D perhaps matching TRBD2 (6 bases). The CDR3 covers 14 residues. V lost 4 bases and J lost 2, with 12 bases in between. The germline V gene has CDR1 SEHNR and CDR2 FQNEAQ (reference sequence). The CDR3 reads CASSSRGSTYEQYF. The CDR3 DNA is TGTGCCAGCAGCTCCCGGGGGAGCACCTACGAGCAGTACTTC.

This clone was seen once. The chain links TRBV27 to TRBJ1-2, with TRBD1 matching over 8 bases. The CDR3 loop spans 15 amino acids. The junction had 9 bases not matched to a gene; V was cut back by 5 bases and J by 4 bases. Germline lookup yields CDR1 MNHEY and CDR2 SMNVEV (reference sequence). The CDR3: CASSPRQGAFYGYTF. The DNA of the CDR3 is TGTGCCAGCAGTCCGCGTCAGGGGGCCTTCTATGGCTACACCTTC.

The CDR3 region has the DNA TGTGCCAGCAGCCTGAGGGACAATGAGCAGTTCTTC. Its protein product is CASSLRDNEQFF. V and J are TRBV5-6 and TRBJ2-1, with D possibly TRBD2 on 5 matching bases. Germline V gene sequence: CDR1 SGHDT, CDR2 YYEEEE. The CDR3 is 12 residues long. Between the trimmed V and J ends, which lost 4 bases and 5 bases, there was a span of 7 bases. Full variable domain (rest looked up from reference TRBV5-6 and TRBJ2-1): DAGVTQSPTHLIKTRGQQVTLRCSPKSGHDTVSWYQQALGQGPQFIFQYYEEEERQRGNFPDRFSGHQFPNYSSELNVNALLLGDSALYLCASSLRDNEQFFGPGTRLTVL.

V and J are TRBV9 and TRBJ2-3, with 10 bases fitting TRBD2. The V and J ends lost 4 bases and 4 bases, in that order; junction bases with no gene match: 6. In germline, CDR1 is SGDLS, CDR2 YYNGEE. The CDR3 runs 15 residues. The CDR3 region has the DNA TGTGCCAGCAGCCAAAGCGGGGGGGCAGCAGATACGCAGTATTTT. Translating gives CASSQSGGAADTQYF.

The count of this clone is one. The V call is TRBV27, the J call TRBJ2-1, with 11 bases fitting TRBD2. Germline V lookup: CDR1 MNHEY, CDR2 SMNVEV (reference sequence). V lost 1 base, J lost 7 bases, and 9 bases stayed unmatched. The CDR3 is made up of 17 amino acids. The CDR3 DNA is TGTGCCAGCAGTTTATGGGAGGTCAGACTAGCGGGGAATGAGCAGTTCTTC. Protein product: CASSLWEVRLAGNEQFF.

This clone was observed once. The chain uses TRBV28 and TRBJ1-2; the match to TRBD1 covers 9 bases. The CDR3 sequence is 13 residues long. Germline V gene lookup returns CDR1 MDHEN and CDR2 SYDVKM. The ends lost 5 bases at V and 5 bases at J; junction bases unmatched: 3. CDR3 amino acids: CASSEGTGYGYTF. The DNA for the CDR3 is TGTGCCAGCAGTGAAGGGACAGGGTATGGCTACACCTTC.

The table lists this clone with a few counts. The rearrangement uses TRBV29-1 and TRBJ2-7, with D perhaps matching TRBD1 (5 bases). Deletions cut 7 bases from V and 6 bases from J, with 13 bases between. Germline V gene data show CDR1 as SQVTM and CDR2 as ANQGSEA. CDR3 length equals 11 residues. The CDR3 DNA sequence: TGCAGCGCATTGACAGTTGGCGAGCAGTACTTC. This translates into CSALTVGEQYF.

The chain links TRBV11-3 to TRBJ2-7; 11 bases line up with TRBD2. Germline V gene data show CDR1 as SGHNT and CDR2 as YENEEA. This CDR3 comprises 16 residues. V dropped 5 bases and J dropped 2; count of bases not matched to a gene: 8. Written as DNA, the CDR3 is TGTGCCAGCAGCCTCTCTAGCGGGGGGCCTGCCTACGAGCAGTACTTC. It is translated as CASSLSSGGPAYEQYF.

This clone was recorded once. This chain joins TRBV24-1 and TRBJ2-3; 7 positions match TRBD1. V was pared by 3 bases and J by 5 bases, with 7 bases of the junction left unmatched. Germline V lookup: CDR1 KGHDR, CDR2 SFDVKD. This CDR3 has 15 residues. Here the CDR3 reads CATSDRGQSRDTQYF. The CDR3 nucleotides are TGTGCCACCAGTGATAGGGGACAGTCGAGAGATACGCAGTATTTT.

V and J are TRBV19 and TRBJ1-2, with D maybe TRBD1 (6 bases). The ends were cut back, 8 bases at V and 7 bases at J, with 14 bases in the middle. There are 12 residues in the CDR3. The V gene's germline CDR1 is LNHDA and CDR2 SQIVND (reference sequence). CDR3 nucleotide sequence: TGTGCCAGTCTACAGGGTGTGAGTGGCTACACCTTC. Translation gives CASLQGVSGYTF.

The rearrangement uses TRBV28 and TRBJ1-6; perhaps TRBD1 as D (6 bases). CDR3 length: 14 amino acids. Looked up from germline, CDR1 is MDHEN and CDR2 is SYDVKM. Deletions cut 2 bases from V and 5 bases from J, with 7 bases between. Written as DNA, the CDR3 is TGTGCCAGCAGTTTAACAGGGAATAATTCACCCCTCCACTTT. Amino acid sequence: CASSLTGNNSPLHF.

This clone showed up just a few times. The rearrangement uses TRBV6-4 and TRBJ2-3, with unresolved D. Trimming took 0 bases from V and 1 from J, leaving 5 bases between them. Germline V gene data show CDR1 as MRHNA and CDR2 as SNTAGT. This CDR3 comprises 14 residues. The DNA of the CDR3 is TGTGCCAGCAGTGACTCAGGAGGCACAGATACGCAGTATTTT. This encodes CASSDSGGTDTQYF.

This chain links TRBV11-2 with TRBJ2-5, with D maybe TRBD2 (6 bases). Germline values: CDR1 SGHAT, CDR2 FQNNGV. This CDR3 has 13 amino acids. V shed 4 bases and J shed 9 bases, with 15 bases lying between them. The chain's CDR3 is CASSSGTLQAQYF. The CDR3 DNA reads TGTGCCAGCAGCTCCGGGACTCTCCAAGCCCAGTACTTC.

The gene calls are TRBV4-1 and TRBJ2-5; no clear D gene. V shed 3 bases and J shed 4 bases, with 15 bases lying between them. Germline lookup yields CDR1 MGHRA and CDR2 YSYEKL. This CDR3 spans 15 amino acids. The CDR3 region has the DNA TGCGCCAGCAGCCAGTTCCTCCTCGGTTTAGAGACCCAGTACTTC. It is translated as CASSQFLLGLETQYF.

The V gene is TRBV28, the J gene TRBJ2-1; D perhaps matches TRBD1 (6 bases). Germline V lookup: CDR1 MDHEN, CDR2 SYDVKM. Trimming took off 0 bases at V and 0 bases at J, with 15 bases between the two ends. The CDR3 has 18 amino acids. The CDR3 loop is CASSLWAGDRSSYNEQFF. CDR3 DNA: TGTGCCAGCAGTTTATGGGCAGGGGATCGAAGCTCCTACAATGAGCAGTTCTTC. The variable domain in full, with the rest retrieved from reference TRBV28 and TRBJ2-1, is DVKVTQSSRYLVKRTGEKVFLECVQDMDHENMFWYRQDPGLGLRLIYFSYDVKMKEKGDIPEGYSVSREKKERFSLILESASTNQTSMYLCASSLWAGDRSSYNEQFFGPGTRLTVL.

V gene TRBV9 combines with J gene TRBJ2-5; TRBD1 aligns across 8 bases. Germline CDR1 SGDLS, CDR2 YYNGEE. The CDR3 consists of 14 residues. The V and J ends lost 2 bases and 2 bases, in that order; junction bases with no gene match: 2. The CDR3: CASSVGQGQETQYF. The CDR3 nucleotides read TGTGCCAGCAGCGTCGGACAGGGTCAAGAGACCCAGTACTTC.